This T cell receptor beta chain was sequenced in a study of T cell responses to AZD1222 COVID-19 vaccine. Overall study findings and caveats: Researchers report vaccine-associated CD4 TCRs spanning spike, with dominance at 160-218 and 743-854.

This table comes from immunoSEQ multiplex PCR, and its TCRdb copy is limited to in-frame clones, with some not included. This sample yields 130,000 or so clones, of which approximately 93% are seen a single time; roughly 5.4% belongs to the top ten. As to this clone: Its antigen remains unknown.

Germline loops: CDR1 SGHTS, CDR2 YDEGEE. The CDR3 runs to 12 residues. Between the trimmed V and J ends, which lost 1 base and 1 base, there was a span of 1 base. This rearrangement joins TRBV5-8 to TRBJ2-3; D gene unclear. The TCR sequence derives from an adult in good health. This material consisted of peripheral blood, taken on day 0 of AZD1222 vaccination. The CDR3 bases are TGTGCCAGCAGCTTGCGCACAGATACGCAGTATTTT. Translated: CASSLRTDTQYF. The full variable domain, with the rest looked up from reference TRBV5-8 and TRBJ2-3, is EAGVTQSPTHLIKTRGQQATLRCSPISGHTSVYWYQQALGLGLQFLLWYDEGEERNRGNFPPRFSGRQFPNYSSELNVNALELEDSALYLCASSLRTDTQYFGPGTRLTVL.